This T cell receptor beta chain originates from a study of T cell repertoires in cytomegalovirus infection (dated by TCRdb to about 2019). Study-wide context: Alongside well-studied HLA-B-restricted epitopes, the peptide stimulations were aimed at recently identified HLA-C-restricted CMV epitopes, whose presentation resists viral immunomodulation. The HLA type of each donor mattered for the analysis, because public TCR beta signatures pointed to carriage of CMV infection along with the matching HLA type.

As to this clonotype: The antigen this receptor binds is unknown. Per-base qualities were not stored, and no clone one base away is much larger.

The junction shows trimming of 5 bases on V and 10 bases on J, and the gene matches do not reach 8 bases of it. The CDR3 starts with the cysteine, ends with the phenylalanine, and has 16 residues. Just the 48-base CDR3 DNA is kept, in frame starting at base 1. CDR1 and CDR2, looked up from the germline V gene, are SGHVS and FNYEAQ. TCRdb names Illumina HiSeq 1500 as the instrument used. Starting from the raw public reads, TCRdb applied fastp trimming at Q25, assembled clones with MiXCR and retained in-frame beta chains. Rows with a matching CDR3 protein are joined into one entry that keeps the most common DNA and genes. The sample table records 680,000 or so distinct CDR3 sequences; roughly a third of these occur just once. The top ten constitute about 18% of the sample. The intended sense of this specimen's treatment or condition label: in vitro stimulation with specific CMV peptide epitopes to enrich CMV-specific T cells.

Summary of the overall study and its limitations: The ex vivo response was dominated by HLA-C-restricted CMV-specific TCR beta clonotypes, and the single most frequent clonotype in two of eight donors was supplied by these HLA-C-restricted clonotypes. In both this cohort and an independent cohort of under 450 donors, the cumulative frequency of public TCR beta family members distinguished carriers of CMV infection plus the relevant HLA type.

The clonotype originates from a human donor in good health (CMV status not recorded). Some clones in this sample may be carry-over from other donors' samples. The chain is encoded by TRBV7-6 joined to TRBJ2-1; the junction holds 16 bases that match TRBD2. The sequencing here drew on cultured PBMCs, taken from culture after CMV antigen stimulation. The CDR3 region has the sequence CASSTGLAGGGTEQFF. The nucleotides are TGTGCCAGCAGCACGGGACTAGCGGGAGGGGGGACGGAGCAGTTCTTC.